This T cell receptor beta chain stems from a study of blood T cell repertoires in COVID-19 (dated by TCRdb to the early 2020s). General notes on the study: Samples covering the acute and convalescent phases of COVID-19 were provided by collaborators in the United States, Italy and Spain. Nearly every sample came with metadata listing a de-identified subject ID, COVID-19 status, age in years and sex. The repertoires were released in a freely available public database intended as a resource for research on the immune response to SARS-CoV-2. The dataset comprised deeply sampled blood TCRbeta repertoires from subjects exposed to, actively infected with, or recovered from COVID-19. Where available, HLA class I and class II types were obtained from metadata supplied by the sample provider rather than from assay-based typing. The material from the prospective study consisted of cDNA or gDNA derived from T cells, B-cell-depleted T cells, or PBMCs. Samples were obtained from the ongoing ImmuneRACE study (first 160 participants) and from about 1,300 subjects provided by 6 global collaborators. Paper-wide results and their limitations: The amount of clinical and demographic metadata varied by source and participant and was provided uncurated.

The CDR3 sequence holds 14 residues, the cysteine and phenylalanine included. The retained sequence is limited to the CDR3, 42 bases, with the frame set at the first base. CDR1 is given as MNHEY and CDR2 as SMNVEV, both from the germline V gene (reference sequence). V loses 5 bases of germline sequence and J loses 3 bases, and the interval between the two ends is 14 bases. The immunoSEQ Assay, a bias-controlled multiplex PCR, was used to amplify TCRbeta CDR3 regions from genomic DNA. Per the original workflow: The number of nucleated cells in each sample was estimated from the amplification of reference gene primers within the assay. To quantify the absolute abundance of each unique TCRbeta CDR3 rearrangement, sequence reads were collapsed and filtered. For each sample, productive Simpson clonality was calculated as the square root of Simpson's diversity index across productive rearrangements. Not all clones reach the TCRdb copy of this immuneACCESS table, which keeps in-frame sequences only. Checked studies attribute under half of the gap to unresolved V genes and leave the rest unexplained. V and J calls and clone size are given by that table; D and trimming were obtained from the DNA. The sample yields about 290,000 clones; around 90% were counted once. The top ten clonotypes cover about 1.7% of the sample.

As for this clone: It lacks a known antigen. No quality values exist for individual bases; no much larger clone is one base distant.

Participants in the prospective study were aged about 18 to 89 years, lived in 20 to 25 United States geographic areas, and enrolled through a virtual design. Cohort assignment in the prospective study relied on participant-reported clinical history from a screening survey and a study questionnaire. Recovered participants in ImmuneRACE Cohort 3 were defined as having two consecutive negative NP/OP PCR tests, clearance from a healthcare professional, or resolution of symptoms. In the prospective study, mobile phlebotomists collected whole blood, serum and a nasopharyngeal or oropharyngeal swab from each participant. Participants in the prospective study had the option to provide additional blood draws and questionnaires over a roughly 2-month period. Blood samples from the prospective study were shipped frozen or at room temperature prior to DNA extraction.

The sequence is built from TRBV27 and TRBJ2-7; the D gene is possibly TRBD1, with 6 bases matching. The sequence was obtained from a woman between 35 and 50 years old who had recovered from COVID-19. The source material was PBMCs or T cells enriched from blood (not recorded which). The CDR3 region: CASSLVQGSYEQYF. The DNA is TGTGCCAGCAGTCTGGTCCAGGGGAGCTACGAGCAGTACTTC.